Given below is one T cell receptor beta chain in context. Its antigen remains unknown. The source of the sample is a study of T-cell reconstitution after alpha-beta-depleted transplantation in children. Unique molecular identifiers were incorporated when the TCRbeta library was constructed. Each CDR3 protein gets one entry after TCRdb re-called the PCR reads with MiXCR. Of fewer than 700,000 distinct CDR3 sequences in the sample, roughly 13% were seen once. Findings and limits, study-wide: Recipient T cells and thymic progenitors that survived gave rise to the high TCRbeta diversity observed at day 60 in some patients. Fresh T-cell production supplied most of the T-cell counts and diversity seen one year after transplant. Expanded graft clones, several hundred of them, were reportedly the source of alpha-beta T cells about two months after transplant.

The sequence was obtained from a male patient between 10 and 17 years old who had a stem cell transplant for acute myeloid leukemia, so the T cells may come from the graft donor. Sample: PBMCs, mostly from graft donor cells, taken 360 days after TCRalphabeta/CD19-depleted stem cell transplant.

DNA for the CDR3: TGTGCCATCAGTGGGGGACGGTACTCCTACGAGCAGTACTTC. This codes for CAISGGRYSYEQYF. This chain connects TRBV10-3 to TRBJ2-7; the D call may be TRBD1 or TRBD2 (5 bases each). Trimming shortened V by 4 bases and J by 0 bases, and 10 bases separated the two germline ends. Looked up from germline, CDR1 is ENHRY and CDR2 is SYGVKD. The CDR3 contains 14 residues.